This TCR beta chain was profiled in a study of shared clonotypes between healthy human individuals (TCRdb year 2020). A note on the overall study: Three men and a couple of women, aged 18 to 49 years, made up the cohort. Different laboratories and diverse techniques were used to prepare libraries and sequence TCR repertoires, to increase sequencing depth and limit assay-specific biases. Each donor's leukapheresis produced roughly between roughly 0.94 and 9.5 billion PBMCs. To estimate repertoire size and how much clonotypes are shared between individuals, the study performed deep sequencing of blood TCR repertoires from 4 to 6 healthy adults. Findings and caveats that apply to the study as a whole: Pairwise subsampling led to the expectation that sequencing depth would affect the degree of clonotype sharing among donors. The genetic and exposure-history diversity represented was limited by the small number of donors. Only blood was sampled, and tissue TCR repertoires likely differ from those in blood.

Healthy HIV-negative adults with no recently reported acute infections or vaccinations were included as donors. Every donor was a Caucasian adult residing in Nashville, Tennessee, USA. For unsorted samples, some 90 million PBMCs were counted, and genomic DNA was extracted using the QIAamp DNA Blood Mini kit. Blood was collected by leukapheresis, and PBMCs were isolated by Ficoll-Histopaque density gradient centrifugation and then cryopreserved in liquid nitrogen vapor phase. The germline V gene gives CDR1 as SGHRS and CDR2 as YFSETQ. There are 15 amino acids in the CDR3, from cysteine to phenylalanine inclusive. Just the 45-base CDR3 DNA is kept, in frame starting at base 1. The germline V and J ends show losses of 4 bases and 3 bases respectively, and no gene match explains 10 bases of the junction. This clone was seen once. The antigen this receptor binds is unknown. No much larger clonotype is one base removed from it; base qualities were not supplied.

Using the deep immunoSEQ assay, multiplex PCR amplified TCR CDR3 regions from genomic DNA. Extracted genomic DNA from each cell subset was distributed evenly across all wells of several immunoSEQ 96-well plates, and each plate was treated as a replicate. For unsorted PBMC, each replicate PCR was loaded with roughly 0.3 ug genomic DNA, equivalent to 30,000 or so T cell genomes. Genomic DNA from unsorted PBMC was sequenced over ten immunoSEQ deep assay plates. The purified libraries were quantified using a Qubit 3.0 fluorometer, sized with a Bioanalyzer 2100, and then quantified again using the KAPA Library Quantification kit. Every immunoSEQ 96-well plate was sequenced on a separate single-read 150-cycle Illumina NextSeq 550 flow cell. The authors processed their data as follows. Because the immunoSEQ output included only junctional sequences and no quality scores, the filtering could not be the same as the filtering used for full-length reads. Sequences were annotated with PyIR, a Python wrapper for IgBLAST v1.9, and V/J genes and CDR3 were assigned using IMGT germline references. Reads were removed for weak V/J assignments (E-value above 1e-6), missing CDR3, stop codons, out-of-frame junctions, or ambiguous translated residues. V3J clonotypes were defined as sequences sharing the same inferred V gene, J gene, and CDR3 amino acid sequence. The percentage overlap between two repertoires was calculated by dividing the number of shared unique clonotypes by the size of the smaller repertoire. Richness of each repertoire was evaluated using RTK rarefaction, the Chao1 estimator, and Recon v2.1 estimates of unobserved clonotypes. TCRdb obtained this table from immuneACCESS and retained in-frame rearrangements with V and J assigned. These tables miss some clones; where compared with another copy, unresolved V genes account for less than half of the shortfall, and the remainder is unexplained. From that table come the V and J calls and clone size; the DNA was used to work out D and trimming. The sample yields about 510,000 clones; about 75% were counted once. The ten top clones hold around 13% of the sample.

The chain is assembled from TRBV5-1 and TRBJ2-7, and TRBD2 matches 7 of the central bases. This TCR was sampled from a woman aged 40 to 50 in good health. Some clones in this sample may be carry-over from other donors' samples. Sequenced input: PBMCs. The DNA sequence is TGCGCCAGCAGCAGGACTAGTAGGCGTCTCTACGAGCAGTACTTC. This translates into CASSRTSRRLYEQYF.